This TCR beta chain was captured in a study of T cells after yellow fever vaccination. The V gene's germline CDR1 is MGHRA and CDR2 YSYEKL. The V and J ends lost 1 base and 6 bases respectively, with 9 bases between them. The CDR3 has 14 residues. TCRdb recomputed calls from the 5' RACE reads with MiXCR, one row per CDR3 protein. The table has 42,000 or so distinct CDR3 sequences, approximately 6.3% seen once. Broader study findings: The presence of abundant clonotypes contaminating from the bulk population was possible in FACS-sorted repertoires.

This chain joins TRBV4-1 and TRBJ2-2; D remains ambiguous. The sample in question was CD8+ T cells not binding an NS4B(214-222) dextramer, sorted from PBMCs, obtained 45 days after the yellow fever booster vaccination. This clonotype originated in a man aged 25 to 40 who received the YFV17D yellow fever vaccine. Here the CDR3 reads CASSQVGSSGELFF. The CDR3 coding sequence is TGCGCCAGCAGCCAAGTAGGGTCTTCCGGGGAGCTGTTTTTT.